These 15 T cell receptor beta chains were all obtained from the same sample, sequenced in a study of CD8 T cells in Susac syndrome. An input of roughly 0.45 to 1 ug of RNA was subjected to reverse transcription using random hexamers. TCRdb re-analysed the immunoSEQ multiplex PCR reads in MiXCR, keeping a single row per CDR3 protein. The sample consists of over 120,000 distinct CDR3 sequences, roughly 95% of them appearing once. Material: CD4+ T cells from PBMCs. These receptors were collected from a human donor in good health.

This clonotype has only one observation. This chain joins TRBV15 and TRBJ1-2; D is possibly TRBD1 (5 bases). The CDR3 runs to 15 residues. The V end was cut by 1 base, the J end by 1 base, with 10 bases between. The germline CDR1 and CDR2 sequences are LNHNV and YYDKDF (reference sequence). The CDR3 DNA reads TGTGCCACCAGCAGAGTGGGCAGGGATAACTATGGCTACACCTTC. Its protein is CATSRVGRDNYGYTF.

The chain combines TRBV6-4 with TRBJ2-5; 7 nucleotides agree with TRBD2. Germline V lookup: CDR1 MRHNA, CDR2 SNTAGT. The V segment lost 5 bases and the J segment 0 bases; nucleotides outside the gene matches: 9. The CDR3 consists of 16 residues. The CDR3 nucleotides read TGTGCCAGCAGTCAGGGAACGCGGGGGTACCAAGAGACCCAGTACTTC. This translates into CASSQGTRGYQETQYF.

V and J are TRBV29-1 and TRBJ2-5, with 9 bases aligning to TRBD1. The CDR3 totals 17 residues. Germline loops: CDR1 SQVTM, CDR2 ANQGSEA. The V and J ends lost 0 bases and 5 bases, in that order; junction bases with no gene match: 13. The CDR3 sequence is CSVEDRGTGSGYETQYF. The DNA for the CDR3 is TGCAGCGTTGAAGATCGCGGGACAGGGTCAGGGTACGAGACCCAGTACTTC.

This chain connects TRBV15 to TRBJ2-7, with 8 bases aligning to TRBD2. CDR1 is LNHNV, CDR2 YYDKDF, per germline (reference sequence). The CDR3 sequence is 14 residues long. V shed 1 base, J shed 3 bases, and the junction held 2 bases outside the gene matches. CDR3 DNA sequence: TGTGCCACCAGCAGAGCGGGAGGGATCTACGAGCAGTACTTC. Residues: CATSRAGGIYEQYF.

This chain links TRBV20-1 with TRBJ2-7; 10 nucleotides align to TRBD1. V shed 2 bases and J 2 bases; nucleotides not matched to a gene: 15. Germline-derived CDR1 and CDR2 are DFQATT and SNEGSKA (reference sequence). CDR3 length: 18 amino acids. The CDR3 region has the DNA TGCAGTGCTAGACGAGGTCTCGCGGCGGGGACAGGGGCCTACGAGCAGTACTTC. Translated, it gives CSARRGLAAGTGAYEQYF.

The chain links TRBV5-1 to TRBJ2-3; perhaps TRBD2 as D (5 bases). Per the germline V gene, CDR1 is SGHRS and CDR2 is YFSETQ. This CDR3 contains 14 residues. The V gene lost 6 bases and the J gene lost 0 bases, with 11 bases spanning the gap. CDR3: CASTMGGSTDTQYF. The CDR3 nucleotides read TGCGCCAGCACGATGGGCGGGAGCACAGATACGCAGTATTTT.

This chain's CDR3 is CASSFGTSYEQFF. DNA of the CDR3: TGTGCCAGCAGCTTCGGGACTAGCTATGAGCAGTTCTTC. The chain couples TRBV7-9 to TRBJ2-1; 9 nucleotides line up with TRBD2. V shed 3 bases, J shed 8 bases, and the junction held 2 bases outside the gene matches. The CDR3 is made up of 13 amino acids. CDR1 is SEHNR, CDR2 FQNEAQ, per germline (reference sequence).

V usage is TRBV5-4 and J usage is TRBJ2-4; D gene ambiguous. Germline V gives CDR1 SGHNT, CDR2 YYREEE (reference sequence). The CDR3 spans 13 residues. The germline V and J ends were trimmed by 1 base and 0 bases, with 2 bases remaining between them. The chain's CDR3 is CASSLLAKNIQYF. The CDR3, as DNA: TGTGCCAGCAGCTTGCTAGCCAAAAACATTCAGTACTTC.

The rearrangement uses TRBV3-1 and TRBJ2-1; a weak D match, TRBD1 (6 bases). Germline CDR1 and CDR2: LGHDT and YNNKEL (reference sequence). The V end was cut by 2 bases, the J end by 1 base, with 6 bases between. This CDR3 comprises 14 residues. The DNA of the CDR3 is TGTGCCAGCAGCCAACAGGGGTCCTACAATGAGCAGTTCTTC. It translates to CASSQQGSYNEQFF.

This clonotype turned up a few times. The genes are TRBV5-4 and TRBJ1-1; D gene ambiguous. This CDR3 contains 13 residues. Germline-derived CDR1 and CDR2 are SGHNT and YYREEE (reference sequence). The ends were cut back, 0 bases at V and 1 base at J, with 4 bases in the middle. CDR3 sequence: CASSLVRNTEAFF. The CDR3, as DNA: TGTGCCAGCAGCTTGGTCAGGAACACTGAAGCTTTCTTT.

The genes are TRBV30 and TRBJ1-5; possibly TRBD1 for D (5 bases). The CDR3 has 13 residues. Per the germline V gene, CDR1 is GTSNPN and CDR2 is SVGIG (reference sequence). Trimming took off 0 bases at V and 6 bases at J, with 9 bases between the two ends. This CDR3 reads CAWSVRGTQPQHF. The CDR3 nucleotides read TGTGCCTGGAGTGTACGTGGGACTCAGCCCCAGCATTTT. Full variable domain (remainder filled in from reference TRBV30 and TRBJ1-5): SQTIHQWPATLVQPVGSPLSLECTVEGTSNPNLYWYRQAAGRGLQLLFYSVGIGQISSEVPQNLSASRPQDRQFILSSKKLLLSDSGFYLCAWSVRGTQPQHFGDGTRLSIL.

The gene calls are TRBV20-1 and TRBJ1-5; D gene unclear. CDR1 and CDR2 (germline): DFQATT, SNEGSKA (reference sequence). V lost 3 bases and J lost 3, with 9 bases in between. The CDR3 runs 13 residues. The CDR3 region is CSASGRVNQPQHF. The CDR3 nucleotides read TGCAGTGCTAGTGGGAGGGTCAATCAGCCCCAGCATTTT.

The genes are TRBV28 and TRBJ1-2, with 8 bases aligning to TRBD1. The CDR3 has 16 amino acids. From germline, CDR1 is MDHEN and CDR2 SYDVKM. V lost 2 bases and J lost 4; bases outside the gene matches: 9. CDR3 DNA: TGTGCCAGCAGTTTACCATCAGGGGGCAATATCTATGGCTACACCTTC. It yields the protein CASSLPSGGNIYGYTF.

The chain recombines TRBV25-1 with TRBJ1-1; D is perhaps TRBD1 (5 bases). From germline, CDR1 is MGHDK and CDR2 SYGVNS. The CDR3 spans 15 residues. Trimming removed 5 bases from V and 0 bases from J, with 13 bases in between. In DNA, the CDR3 is TGTGCCAGCAGTCTTCCCGGGGCTATGAACACTGAAGCTTTCTTT. Amino acid sequence: CASSLPGAMNTEAFF.

This chain links TRBV28 with TRBJ1-1; D might be TRBD1 (5 bases). The CDR3 is made up of 14 amino acids. Germline loops: CDR1 MDHEN, CDR2 SYDVKM. V lost 6 bases and J 7 bases, leaving 18 bases between the germline ends. The CDR3: CASSLPREGVEAFF. In DNA, the CDR3 is TGTGCCAGCAGCTTGCCCAGGGAGGGAGTTGAAGCTTTCTTT.